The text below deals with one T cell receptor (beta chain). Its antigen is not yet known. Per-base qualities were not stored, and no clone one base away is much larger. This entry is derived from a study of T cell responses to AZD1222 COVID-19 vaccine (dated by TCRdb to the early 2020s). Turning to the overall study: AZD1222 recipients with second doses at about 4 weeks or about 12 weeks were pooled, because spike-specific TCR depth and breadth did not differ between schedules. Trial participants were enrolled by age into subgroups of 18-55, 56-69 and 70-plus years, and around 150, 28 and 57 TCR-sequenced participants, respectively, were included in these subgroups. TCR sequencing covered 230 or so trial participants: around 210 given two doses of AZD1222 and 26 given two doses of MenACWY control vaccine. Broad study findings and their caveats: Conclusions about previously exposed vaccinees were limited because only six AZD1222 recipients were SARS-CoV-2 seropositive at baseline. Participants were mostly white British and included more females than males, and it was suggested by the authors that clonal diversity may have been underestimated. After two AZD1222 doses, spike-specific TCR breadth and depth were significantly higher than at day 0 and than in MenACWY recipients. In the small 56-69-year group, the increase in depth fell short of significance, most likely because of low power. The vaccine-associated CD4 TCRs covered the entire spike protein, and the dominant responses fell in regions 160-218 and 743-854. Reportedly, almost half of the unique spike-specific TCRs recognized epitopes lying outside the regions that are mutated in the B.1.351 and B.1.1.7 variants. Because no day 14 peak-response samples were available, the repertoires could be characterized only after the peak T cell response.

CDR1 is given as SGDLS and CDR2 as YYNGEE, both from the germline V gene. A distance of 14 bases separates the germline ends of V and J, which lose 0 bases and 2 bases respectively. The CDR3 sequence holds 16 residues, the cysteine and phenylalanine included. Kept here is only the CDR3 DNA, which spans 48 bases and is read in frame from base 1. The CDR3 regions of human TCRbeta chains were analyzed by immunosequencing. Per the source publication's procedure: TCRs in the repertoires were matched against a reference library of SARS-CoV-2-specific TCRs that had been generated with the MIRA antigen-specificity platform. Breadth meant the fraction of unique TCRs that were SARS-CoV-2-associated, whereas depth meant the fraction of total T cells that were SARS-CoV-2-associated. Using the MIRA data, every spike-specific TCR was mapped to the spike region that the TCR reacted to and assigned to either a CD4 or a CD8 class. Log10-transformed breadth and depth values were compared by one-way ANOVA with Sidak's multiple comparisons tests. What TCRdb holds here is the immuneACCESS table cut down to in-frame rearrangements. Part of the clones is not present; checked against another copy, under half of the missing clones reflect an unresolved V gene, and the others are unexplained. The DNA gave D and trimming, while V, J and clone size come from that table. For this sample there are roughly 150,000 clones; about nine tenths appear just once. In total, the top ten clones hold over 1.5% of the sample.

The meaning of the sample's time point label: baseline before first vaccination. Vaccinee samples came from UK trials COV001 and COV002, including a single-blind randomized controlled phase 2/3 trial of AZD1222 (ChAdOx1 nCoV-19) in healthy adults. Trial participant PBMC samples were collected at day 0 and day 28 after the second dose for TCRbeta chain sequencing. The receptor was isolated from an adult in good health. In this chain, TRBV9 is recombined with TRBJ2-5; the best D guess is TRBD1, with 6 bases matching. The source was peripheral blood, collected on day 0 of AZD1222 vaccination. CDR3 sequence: CASSVDGKGDQETQYF. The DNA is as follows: TGTGCCAGCAGCGTAGACGGAAAGGGGGATCAAGAGACCCAGTACTTC.